This paragraph covers one T cell receptor beta chain sequence. This sample is part of a study of blood T cell repertoires in COVID-19. Study overall: Acute and convalescent COVID-19 specimens originated in the United States, Italy and Spain.

Trimming pared 8 bases from V and 6 bases from J, leaving 20 bases between. The CDR3 is 15 residues long. In germline, CDR1 is LNHDA, CDR2 SQIVND (reference sequence). Under the authors' procedure: Counts of nucleated cells, estimated from reference gene primer amplification, were obtained. Method: immunoSEQ multiplex PCR; TCRdb's copy keeps in-frame clones and lacks some. From that table come the V and J calls and clone size; the DNA was used to work out D and trimming. The sample lists about 150,000 clones; nearly 85% were seen once. The sample comprised peripheral blood. This TCR derives from a human donor in a cohort sampled during active COVID-19. This sequence joins TRBV19 and TRBJ2-1, with a weak D call TRBD1 (5 bases). CDR3 DNA sequence: TGTGCCAGTGAAATCGGCCCAGCAAGGGGCAATGAGCAGTTCTTC. Translating it yields CASEIGPARGNEQFF.